This T cell receptor beta chain originates from a study of naive and memory T cell subsets. This clonotype appeared many times. Ligated cDNA underwent four rounds of PCR with nested alpha and beta constant region primers and SP2. For blood and skin samples, reverse transcription used TCR alpha and beta constant primers. MiXCR was run by TCRdb on the 5' RACE reads, yielding one entry per CDR3 protein. The sample contains approximately 52,000 distinct CDR3 sequences, roughly 4.7% of which appear only once. An oligonucleotide containing a UMI was ligated to the 3' end of TCR cDNA. This CDR3 region has 13 residues. The germline gives CDR1 MDHEN, CDR2 SYDVKM. Trimming shortened V by 3 bases and J by 7 bases, and 13 bases separated the two germline ends.

This TCR came from a female donor in good health. The chain links TRBV28 to TRBJ2-7; the D gene is possibly TRBD2 (6 bases). CDR3 residues: CASSLRTAGEQYF. CDR3 DNA sequence: TGTGCCAGCAGTTTGAGGACGGCGGGGGAGCAGTACTTC.